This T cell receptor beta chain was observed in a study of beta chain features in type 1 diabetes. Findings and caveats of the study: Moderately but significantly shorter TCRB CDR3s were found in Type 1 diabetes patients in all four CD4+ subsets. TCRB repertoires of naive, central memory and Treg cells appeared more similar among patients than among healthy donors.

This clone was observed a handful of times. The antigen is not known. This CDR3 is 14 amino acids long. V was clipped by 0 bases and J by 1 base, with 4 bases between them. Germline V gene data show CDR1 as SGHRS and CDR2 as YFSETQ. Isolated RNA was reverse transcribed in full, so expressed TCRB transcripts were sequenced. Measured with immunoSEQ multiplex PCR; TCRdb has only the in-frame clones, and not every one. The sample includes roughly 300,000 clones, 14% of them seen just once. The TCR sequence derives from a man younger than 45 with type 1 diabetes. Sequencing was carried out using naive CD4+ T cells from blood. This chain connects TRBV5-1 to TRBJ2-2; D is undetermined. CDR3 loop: CASSLARNTGELFF. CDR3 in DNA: TGCGCCAGCAGCTTGGCCAGGAACACCGGGGAGCTGTTTTTT.